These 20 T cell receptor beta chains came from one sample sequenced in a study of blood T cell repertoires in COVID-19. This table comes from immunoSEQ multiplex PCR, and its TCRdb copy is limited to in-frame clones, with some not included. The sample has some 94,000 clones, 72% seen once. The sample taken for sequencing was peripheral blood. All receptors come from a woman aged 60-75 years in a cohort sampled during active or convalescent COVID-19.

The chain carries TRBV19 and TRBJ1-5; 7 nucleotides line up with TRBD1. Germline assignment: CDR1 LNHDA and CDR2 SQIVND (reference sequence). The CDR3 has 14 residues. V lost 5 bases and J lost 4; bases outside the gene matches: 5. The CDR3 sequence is CASSPGGRNQPQHF. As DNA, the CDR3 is TGTGCCAGTAGTCCAGGGGGACGAAATCAGCCCCAGCATTTT.

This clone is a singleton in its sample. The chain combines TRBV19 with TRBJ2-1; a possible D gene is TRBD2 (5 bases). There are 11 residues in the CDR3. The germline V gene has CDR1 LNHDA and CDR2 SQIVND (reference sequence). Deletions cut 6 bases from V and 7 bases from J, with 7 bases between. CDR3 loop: CASRLANEQFF. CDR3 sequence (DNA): TGTGCCAGTAGATTAGCGAATGAGCAGTTCTTC.

The CDR3 bases are TGCGCCAGCGCCACCGGGACTAGTGGGGGCAATGAGCAGTTCTTC. Residues: CASATGTSGGNEQFF. The rearrangement links TRBV10-2 to TRBJ2-1; 8 bases map to TRBD2. The CDR3 totals 15 residues. Trimming cost V 8 bases and J 6 bases; bases outside gene matches: 12. CDR1 is WSHSY, CDR2 SAAADI, per germline.

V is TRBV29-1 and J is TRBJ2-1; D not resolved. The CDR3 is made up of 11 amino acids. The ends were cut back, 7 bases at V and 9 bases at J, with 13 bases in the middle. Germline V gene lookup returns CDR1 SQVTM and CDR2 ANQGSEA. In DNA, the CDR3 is TGCAGCGCCCAGGAAGATGTTGAGCAGTTCTTC. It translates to CSAQEDVEQFF.

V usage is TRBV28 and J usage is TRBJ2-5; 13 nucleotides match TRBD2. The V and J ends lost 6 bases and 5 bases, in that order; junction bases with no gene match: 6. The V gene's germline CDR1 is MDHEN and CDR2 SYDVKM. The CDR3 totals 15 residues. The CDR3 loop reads CASRSTSGGAETQYF. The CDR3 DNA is TGTGCCAGCAGGTCCACTAGCGGGGGGGCGGAGACCCAGTACTTC.

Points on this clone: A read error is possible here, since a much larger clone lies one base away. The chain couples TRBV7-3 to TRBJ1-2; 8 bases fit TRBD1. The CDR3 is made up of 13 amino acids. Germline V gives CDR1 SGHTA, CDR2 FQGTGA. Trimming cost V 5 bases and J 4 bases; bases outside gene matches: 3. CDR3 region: CASSLGQGYGYTF. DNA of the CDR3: TGTGCCAGCAGCCTAGGACAGGGCTATGGCTACACCTTC.

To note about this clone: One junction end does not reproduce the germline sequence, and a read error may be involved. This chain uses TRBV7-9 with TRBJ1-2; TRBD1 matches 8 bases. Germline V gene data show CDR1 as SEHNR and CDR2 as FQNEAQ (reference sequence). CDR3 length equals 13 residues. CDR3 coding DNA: TGTGCCAGCAGCAGCCGGACAGGGTGGGGATTTAGCTTC. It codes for CASSSRTGWGFSF.

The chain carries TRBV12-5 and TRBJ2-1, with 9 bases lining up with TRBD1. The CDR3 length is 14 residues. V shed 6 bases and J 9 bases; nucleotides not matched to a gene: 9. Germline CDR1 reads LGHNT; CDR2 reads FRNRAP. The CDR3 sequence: CASGPGTGTFEQFF. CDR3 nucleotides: TGTGCTAGTGGCCCCGGGACAGGGACTTTTGAGCAGTTCTTC.

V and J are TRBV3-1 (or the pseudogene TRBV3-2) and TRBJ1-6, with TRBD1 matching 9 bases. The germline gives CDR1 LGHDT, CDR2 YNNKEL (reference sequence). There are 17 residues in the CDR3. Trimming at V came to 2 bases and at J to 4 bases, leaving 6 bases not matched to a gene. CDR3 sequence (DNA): TGTGCCAGCAGCCAAAGGACCGGACAGGGGTATAATTCACCCCTCCACTTT. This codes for CASSQRTGQGYNSPLHF.

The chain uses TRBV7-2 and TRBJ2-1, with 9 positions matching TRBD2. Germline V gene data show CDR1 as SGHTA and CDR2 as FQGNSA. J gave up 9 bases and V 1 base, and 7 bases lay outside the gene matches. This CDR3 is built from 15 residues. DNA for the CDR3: TGTGCCAGCAGCTTAGGGGCGGGGGGGTATGTTGAGCAGTTCTTC. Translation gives CASSLGAGGYVEQFF.

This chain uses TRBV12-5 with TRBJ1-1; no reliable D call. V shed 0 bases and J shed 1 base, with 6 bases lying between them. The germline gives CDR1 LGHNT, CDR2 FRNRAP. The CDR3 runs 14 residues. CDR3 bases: TGTGCTAGTGGTTTGGTACAACCGAACACTGAAGCTTTCTTT. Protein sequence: CASGLVQPNTEAFF.

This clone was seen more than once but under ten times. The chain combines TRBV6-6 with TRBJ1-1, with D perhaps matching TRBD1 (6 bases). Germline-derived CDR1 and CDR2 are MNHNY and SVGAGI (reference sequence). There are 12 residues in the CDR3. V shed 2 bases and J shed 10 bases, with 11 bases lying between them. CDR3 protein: CASSYQGRGAFF. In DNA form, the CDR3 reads TGTGCCAGCAGTTACCAGGGGCGAGGAGCTTTCTTT.

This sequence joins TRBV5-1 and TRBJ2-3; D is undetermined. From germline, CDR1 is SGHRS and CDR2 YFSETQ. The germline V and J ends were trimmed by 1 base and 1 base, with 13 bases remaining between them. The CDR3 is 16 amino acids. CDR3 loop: CASSLYPTRGTDTQYF. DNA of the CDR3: TGCGCCAGCAGCTTGTACCCTACTCGCGGCACAGATACGCAGTATTTT.

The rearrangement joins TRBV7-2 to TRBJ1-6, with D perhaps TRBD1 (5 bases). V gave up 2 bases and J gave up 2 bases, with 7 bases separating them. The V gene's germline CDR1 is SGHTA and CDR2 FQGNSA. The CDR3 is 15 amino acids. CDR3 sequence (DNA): TGTGCCAGCAGCTTAAGGGGAACCTATAATTCACCCCTCCACTTT. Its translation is CASSLRGTYNSPLHF.

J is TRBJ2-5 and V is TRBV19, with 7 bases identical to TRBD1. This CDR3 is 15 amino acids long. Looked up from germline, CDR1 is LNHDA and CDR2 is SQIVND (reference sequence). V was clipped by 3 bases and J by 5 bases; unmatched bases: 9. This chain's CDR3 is CASSMGPGGDETQYF. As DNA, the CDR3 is TGTGCCAGTAGTATGGGTCCAGGGGGAGATGAGACCCAGTACTTC.

CDR3 bases: TGCGCCAGCAGCCGGTCAACCGGGACAGGGGCCTACGAGCAGTACTTC. It specifies CASSRSTGTGAYEQYF. This chain links TRBV4-1 with TRBJ2-7, with 10 bases lining up with TRBD1. There are 16 residues in the CDR3. V lost 4 bases to trimming and J lost 2 bases; unmatched junction nucleotides: 8. Germline V gene data show CDR1 as MGHRA and CDR2 as YSYEKL.

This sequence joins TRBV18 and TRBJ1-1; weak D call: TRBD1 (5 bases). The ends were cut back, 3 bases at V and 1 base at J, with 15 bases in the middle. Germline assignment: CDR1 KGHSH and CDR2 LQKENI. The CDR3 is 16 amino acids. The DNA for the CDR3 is TGTGCCAGCTCACCCACCGGGGCGGGATGGAACACTGAAGCTTTCTTT. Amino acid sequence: CASSPTGAGWNTEAFF.

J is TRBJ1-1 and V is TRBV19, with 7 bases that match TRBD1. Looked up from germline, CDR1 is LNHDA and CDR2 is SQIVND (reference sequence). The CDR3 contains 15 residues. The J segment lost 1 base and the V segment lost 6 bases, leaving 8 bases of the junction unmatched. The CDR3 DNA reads TGTGCCAGTAGGACAGGGACGGGAGCGAACACTGAAGCTTTCTTT. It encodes CASRTGTGANTEAFF. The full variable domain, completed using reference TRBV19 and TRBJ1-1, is DGGITQSPKYLFRKEGQNVTLSCEQNLNHDAMYWYRQDPGQGLRLIYYSQIVNDFQKGDIAEGYSVSREKKESFPLTVTSAQKNPTAFYLCASRTGTGANTEAFFGQGTRLTVV.

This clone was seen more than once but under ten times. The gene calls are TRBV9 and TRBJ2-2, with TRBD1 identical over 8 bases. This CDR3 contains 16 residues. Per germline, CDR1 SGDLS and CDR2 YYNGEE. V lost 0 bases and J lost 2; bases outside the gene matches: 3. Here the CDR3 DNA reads TGTGCCAGCAGCGTAGTGGGGACAGGTAACACCGGGGAGCTGTTTTTT. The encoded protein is CASSVVGTGNTGELFF. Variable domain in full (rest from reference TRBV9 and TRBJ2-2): DSGVTQTPKHLITATGQRVTLRCSPRSGDLSVYWYQQSLDQGLQFLIQYYNGEERAKGNILERFSAQQFPDLHSELNLSSLELGDSALYFCASSVVGTGNTGELFFGEGSRLTVL.

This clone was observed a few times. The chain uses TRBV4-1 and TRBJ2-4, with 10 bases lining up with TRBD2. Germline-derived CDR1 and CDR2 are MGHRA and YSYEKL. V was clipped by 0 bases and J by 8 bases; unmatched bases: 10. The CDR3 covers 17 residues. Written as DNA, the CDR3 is TGCGCCAGCAGCCAAGATCGGTCTAGCGGGGGTCGGGACATTCAGTACTTC. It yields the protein CASSQDRSSGGRDIQYF.